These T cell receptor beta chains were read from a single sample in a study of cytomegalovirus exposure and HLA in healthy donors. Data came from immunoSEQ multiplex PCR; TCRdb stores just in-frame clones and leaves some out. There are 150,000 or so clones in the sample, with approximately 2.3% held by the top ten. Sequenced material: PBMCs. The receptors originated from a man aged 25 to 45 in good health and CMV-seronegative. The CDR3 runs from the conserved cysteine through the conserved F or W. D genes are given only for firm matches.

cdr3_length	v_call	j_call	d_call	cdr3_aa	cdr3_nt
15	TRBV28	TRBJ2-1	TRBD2	CASSSPAGGYNEQFF	TGTGCCAGCAGTTCCCCAGCGGGGGGATACAATGAGCAGTTCTTC
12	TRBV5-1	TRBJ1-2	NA	CASSLDIYGYTF	TGCGCCAGCAGCTTAGACATCTATGGCTACACCTTC
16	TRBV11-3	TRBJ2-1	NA	CASSLGRDSSYNEQFF	TGTGCCAGCAGCTTAGGGCGGGACAGCTCCTACAATGAGCAGTTCTTC
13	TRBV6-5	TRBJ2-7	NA	CASTPKGVYEQYF	TGTGCCAGCACACCGAAAGGGGTTTACGAGCAGTACTTC
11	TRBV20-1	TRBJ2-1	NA	CTTSSYNEQFF	TGCACCACGAGCTCCTACAATGAGCAGTTCTTC
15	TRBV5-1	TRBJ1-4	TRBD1	CASSERTGASEKLFF	TGCGCCAGCAGCGAACGGACAGGGGCGAGTGAAAAACTGTTTTTT
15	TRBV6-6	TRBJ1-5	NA	CASGGGGVGGQPQHF	TGTGCCAGCGGCGGTGGGGGAGTAGGGGGTCAGCCCCAGCATTTT
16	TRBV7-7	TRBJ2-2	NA	CASSLSGLGDTGELFF	TGTGCCAGCAGCTTATCCGGGCTGGGAGACACCGGGGAGCTGTTTTTT
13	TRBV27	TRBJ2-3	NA	CASSHGGTDTQYF	TGTGCCAGCTCCCACGGAGGTACAGATACGCAGTATTTT
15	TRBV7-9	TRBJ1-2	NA	CASRGRGSKDPGYTF	TGTGCCAGCAGGGGTAGGGGGTCCAAGGACCCTGGCTACACCTTC
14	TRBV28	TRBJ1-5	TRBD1	CASSSTGGDQPQHF	TGTGCCAGCAGTTCCACAGGGGGCGACCAGCCCCAGCATTTT
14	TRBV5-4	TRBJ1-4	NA	CASSLDSFNEKLLF	TGTGCCAGCAGCTTGGACAGCTTCAATGAAAAACTGCTTTTT
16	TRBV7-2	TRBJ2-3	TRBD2	CASSLRLADRTDTQYF	TGTGCCAGCAGCTTAAGACTAGCGGATCGCACAGATACGCAGTATTTT
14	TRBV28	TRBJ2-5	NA	CASSSPFSTKTQYF	TGTGCCAGCAGTTCCCCATTCTCGACAAAGACCCAGTACTTC
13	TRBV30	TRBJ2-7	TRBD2	CACLAGGPHEQYF	TGTGCCTGTCTGGCGGGAGGGCCTCACGAGCAGTACTTC
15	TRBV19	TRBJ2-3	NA	CASSPRLEGTDTQYF	TGTGCCAGTAGTCCCCGTCTTGAGGGCACAGATACGCAGTATTTT
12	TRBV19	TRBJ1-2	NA	CASSIPGYGYTF	TGTGCCAGTAGTATACCAGGTTATGGCTACACCTTC
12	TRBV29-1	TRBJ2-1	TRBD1	CSTETGGVEQFF	TGCAGCACCGAGACAGGGGGCGTGGAGCAGTTCTTC
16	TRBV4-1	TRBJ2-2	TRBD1	CASRSPGTGHTGELFF	TGCGCCAGCAGATCTCCCGGGACAGGCCACACCGGGGAGCTGTTTTTT
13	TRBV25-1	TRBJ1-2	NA	CASSAGVDYGYTF	TGTGCCAGCAGTGCAGGGGTGGACTATGGCTACACCTTC
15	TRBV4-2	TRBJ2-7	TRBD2	CASSQEPGGPYEQYF	TGTGCCAGCAGCCAAGAACCGGGAGGGCCGTACGAGCAGTACTTC
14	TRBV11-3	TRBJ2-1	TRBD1	CASSLWDRDNEQFF	TGTGCCAGCAGCTTATGGGACAGGGACAATGAGCAGTTCTTC
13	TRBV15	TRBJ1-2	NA	CATSRDQRYGYTF	TGTGCCACCAGCAGAGATCAGCGATATGGCTACACCTTC
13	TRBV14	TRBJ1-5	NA	CASSQRQGQPQHF	TGTGCCAGCAGCCAGAGGCAGGGACAGCCCCAGCATTTT
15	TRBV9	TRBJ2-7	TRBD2	CASSVGTSGAYEQYF	TGTGCCAGCAGCGTTGGGACTAGCGGGGCCTACGAGCAGTACTTC
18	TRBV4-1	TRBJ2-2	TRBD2	CASGQSLGIAGATGELFF	TGCGCCAGCGGCCAATCCTTGGGGATAGCGGGAGCCACCGGGGAGCTGTTTTTT
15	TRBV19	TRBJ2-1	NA	CASGAGTGGYNEQFF	TGTGCCAGTGGGGCCGGGACTGGAGGCTACAATGAGCAGTTCTTC
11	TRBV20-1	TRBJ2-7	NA	CSASGSLEQYF	TGCAGTGCTAGCGGGAGTCTCGAGCAGTACTTC
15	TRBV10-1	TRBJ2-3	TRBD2	CASTAGLAGSDTQYF	TGCGCCAGCACTGCCGGATTAGCGGGATCTGATACGCAGTATTTT
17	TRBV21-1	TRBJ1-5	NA	CASRSSRGRRFDQPQHF	TGTGCCAGCAGGTCCTCAAGAGGCCGACGATTCGATCAGCCCCAGCATTTT
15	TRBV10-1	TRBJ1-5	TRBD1	CASTPTGTGDQPQHF	TGCGCCAGCACTCCCACGGGGACAGGGGATCAGCCCCAGCATTTT
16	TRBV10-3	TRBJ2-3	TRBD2	CAISEMLAGGTDTQYF	TGTGCCATCAGTGAAATGTTGGCGGGAGGGACAGATACGCAGTATTTT
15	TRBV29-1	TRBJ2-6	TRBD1	CSVEQGASGANVLTF	TGCAGCGTTGAACAGGGGGCCTCTGGGGCCAACGTCCTGACTTTC
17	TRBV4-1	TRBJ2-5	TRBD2	CASSAQGLAGVAGTQYF	TGCGCCAGCAGCGCTCAAGGGCTAGCGGGAGTCGCCGGGACCCAGTACTTC
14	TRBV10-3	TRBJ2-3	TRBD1	CAIRRGTDTDTQYF	TGTGCCATCAGGAGGGGGACAGACACAGATACGCAGTATTTT
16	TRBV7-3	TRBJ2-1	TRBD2	CASSPLSGRARDEQFF	TGTGCCAGCAGCCCCCTCAGCGGGAGGGCCAGGGATGAGCAGTTCTTC
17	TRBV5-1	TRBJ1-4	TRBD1	CASSVQIQGGTNEKLFF	TGCGCCAGCAGCGTACAGATCCAGGGGGGCACTAATGAAAAACTGTTTTTT
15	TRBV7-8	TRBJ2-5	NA	CASSTAQGTGETQYF	TGTGCCAGCAGCACTGCCCAGGGGACCGGGGAGACCCAGTACTTC
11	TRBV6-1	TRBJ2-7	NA	CASSLPYEQYF	TGTGCCAGCAGTCTTCCTTACGAGCAGTACTTC
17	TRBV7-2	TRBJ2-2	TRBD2	CASSPRASGSFSGELFF	TGTGCCAGCAGCCCAAGGGCAAGCGGGAGTTTTTCCGGGGAGCTGTTTTTT
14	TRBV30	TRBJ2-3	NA	CAWSSTPPGDTQYF	TGTGCCTGGAGTTCTACTCCGCCCGGAGATACGCAGTATTTT
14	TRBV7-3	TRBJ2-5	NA	CASSSQGLQETQYF	TGTGCCAGCAGCTCCCAGGGGCTGCAGGAGACCCAGTACTTC
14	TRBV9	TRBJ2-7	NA	CASSEQARPYEQYF	TGTGCCAGCAGCGAACAGGCAAGGCCGTACGAGCAGTACTTC
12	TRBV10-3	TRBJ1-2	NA	CAISGSLYGYTF	TGTGCCATCAGTGGTAGTCTCTATGGCTACACCTTC
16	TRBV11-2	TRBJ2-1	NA	CASSREPGTVYNEQFF	TGTGCCAGCAGCAGAGAGCCGGGAACCGTCTACAATGAGCAGTTCTTC
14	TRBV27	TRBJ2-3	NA	CASSLSGEFDTQYF	TGTGCCAGCAGTTTGAGTGGAGAATTTGATACGCAGTATTTT
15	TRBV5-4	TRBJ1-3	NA	CASSPLGQLGDTIYF	TGTGCCAGCAGCCCCCTAGGGCAATTGGGAGACACCATATATTTT
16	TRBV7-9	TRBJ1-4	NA	CASSNYRVTTNEKLFF	TGTGCCAGCAGCAACTACAGGGTGACGACTAATGAAAAACTGTTTTTT
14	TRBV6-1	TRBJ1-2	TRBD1	CASSEQGARDGYTF	TGTGCCAGCAGTGAACAGGGGGCGAGGGATGGCTACACCTTC
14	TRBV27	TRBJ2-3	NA	CANKLAHSTDTQYF	TGTGCCAACAAATTAGCGCATAGCACAGATACGCAGTATTTT
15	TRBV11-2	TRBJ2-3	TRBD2	CASSSLAGGSRTQYF	TGTGCCAGCAGCTCGTTAGCGGGAGGGTCCCGTACGCAGTATTTT
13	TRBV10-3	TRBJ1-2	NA	CAISGSANYGYTF	TGTGCCATCAGTGGGTCCGCTAACTATGGCTACACCTTC
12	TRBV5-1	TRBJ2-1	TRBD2	CASKAGVLEQFF	TGCGCCAGCAAGGCGGGAGTACTCGAGCAGTTCTTC
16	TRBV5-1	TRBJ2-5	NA	CASSPIGGTRGETQYF	TGCGCCAGCAGCCCCATCGGGGGGACAAGAGGGGAGACCCAGTACTTC